Sequencing of this T cell receptor beta chain was carried out in a study of identical twins. A universal primer binding site was introduced by template switching. The final cDNA contained unique molecular identifiers. TCRdb reprocessed the 5' RACE reads via MiXCR and lists one record per CDR3 protein. The table includes 200,000 to 250,000 distinct CDR3 sequences, roughly 13% detected once. Study-wide findings and caveats: Without tracking the same donors, conclusions rested on cross-sectional statistical analysis. Twins shared out-of-frame alpha sequences with excess low generation probability. Models predicted less out-of-frame TCR alpha sharing in monozygotic twins than was found.

Of note for this clonotype: The target antigen is unknown.

The CDR3 length is 13 residues. Trimming pared 6 bases from V and 5 bases from J, leaving 11 bases between. Germline lookup yields CDR1 MNHNS and CDR2 SASEGT. Sequencing was performed on memory (CD45RO+) T cells sorted from blood. The origin of this receptor is a woman between 18 and 29 years old in good health. The V and J genes are TRBV6-1 and TRBJ2-1; D uncertain. In DNA form, the CDR3 reads TGTGCCAGCAGGGATCCGGACCACAATGAGCAGTTCTTC. Translation: CASRDPDHNEQFF.